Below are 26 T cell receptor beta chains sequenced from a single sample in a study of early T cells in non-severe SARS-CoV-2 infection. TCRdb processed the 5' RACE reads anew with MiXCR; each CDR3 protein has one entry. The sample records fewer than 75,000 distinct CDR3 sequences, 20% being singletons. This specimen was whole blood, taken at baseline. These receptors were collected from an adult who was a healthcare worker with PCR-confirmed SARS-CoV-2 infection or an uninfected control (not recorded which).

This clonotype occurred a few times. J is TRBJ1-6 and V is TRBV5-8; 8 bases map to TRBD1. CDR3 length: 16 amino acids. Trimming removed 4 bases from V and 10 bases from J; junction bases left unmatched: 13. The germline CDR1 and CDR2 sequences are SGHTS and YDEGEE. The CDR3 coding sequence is TGTGCCAGCAGCCCCTCCTCGACAGGGGCCAACTCACCCCTCCACTTT. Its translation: CASSPSSTGANSPLHF.

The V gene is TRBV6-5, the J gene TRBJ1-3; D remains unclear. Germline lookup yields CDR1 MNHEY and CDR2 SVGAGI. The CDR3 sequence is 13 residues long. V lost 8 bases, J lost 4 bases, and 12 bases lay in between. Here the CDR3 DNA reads TGTGCCAGCTTCGCTACAGCCGGAAACACCATATATTTT. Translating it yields CASFATAGNTIYF.

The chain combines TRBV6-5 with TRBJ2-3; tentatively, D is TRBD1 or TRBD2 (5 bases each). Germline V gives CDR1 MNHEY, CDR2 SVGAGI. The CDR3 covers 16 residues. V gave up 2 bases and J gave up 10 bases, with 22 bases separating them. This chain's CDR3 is CASSYSQGEHRGAQYF. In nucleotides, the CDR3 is TGTGCCAGCAGTTACAGTCAAGGGGAGCACCGTGGGGCGCAGTATTTT.

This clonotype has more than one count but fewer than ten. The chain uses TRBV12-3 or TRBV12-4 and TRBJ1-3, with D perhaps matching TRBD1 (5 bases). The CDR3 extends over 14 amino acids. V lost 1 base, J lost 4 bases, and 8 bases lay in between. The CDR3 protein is CASSLGTGGNTIYF. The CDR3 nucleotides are TGTGCCAGCAGTTTAGGAACAGGAGGAAACACCATATATTTT.

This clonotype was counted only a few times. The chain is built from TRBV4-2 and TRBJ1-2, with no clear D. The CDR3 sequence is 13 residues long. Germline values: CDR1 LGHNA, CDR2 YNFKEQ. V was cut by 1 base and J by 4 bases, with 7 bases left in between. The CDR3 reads CASSQAPGYGYTF. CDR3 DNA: TGTGCCAGCAGCCAAGCTCCGGGCTATGGCTACACCTTC.

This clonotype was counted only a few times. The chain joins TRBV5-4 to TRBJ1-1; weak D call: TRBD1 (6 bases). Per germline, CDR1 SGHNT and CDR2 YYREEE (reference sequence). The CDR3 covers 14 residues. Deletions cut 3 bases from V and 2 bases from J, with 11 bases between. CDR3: CASSSRTANTEAFF. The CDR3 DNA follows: TGTGCCAGCAGCTCGCGGACAGCCAACACTGAAGCTTTCTTT. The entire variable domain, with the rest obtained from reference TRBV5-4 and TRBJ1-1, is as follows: ETGVTQSPTHLIKTRGQQVTLRCSSQSGHNTVSWYQQALGQGPQFIFQYYREEENGRGNFPPRFSGLQFPNYSSELNVNALELDDSALYLCASSSRTANTEAFFGQGTRLTVV.

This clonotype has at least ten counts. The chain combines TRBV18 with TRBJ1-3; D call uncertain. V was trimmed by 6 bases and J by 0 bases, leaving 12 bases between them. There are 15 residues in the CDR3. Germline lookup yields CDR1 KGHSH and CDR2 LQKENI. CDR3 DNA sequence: TGTGCCAGCTCGGGCGGCCAGAGCTCTGGAAACACCATATATTTT. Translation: CASSGGQSSGNTIYF.

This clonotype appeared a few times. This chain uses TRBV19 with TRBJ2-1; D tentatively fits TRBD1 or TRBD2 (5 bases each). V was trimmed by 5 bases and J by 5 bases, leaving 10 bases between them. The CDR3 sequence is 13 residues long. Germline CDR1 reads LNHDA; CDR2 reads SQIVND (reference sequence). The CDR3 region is CASSLGVDNEQFF. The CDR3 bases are TGTGCCAGTAGTTTGGGGGTCGACAATGAGCAGTTCTTC. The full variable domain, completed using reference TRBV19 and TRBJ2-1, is DGGITQSPKYLFRKEGQNVTLSCEQNLNHDAMYWYRQDPGQGLRLIYYSQIVNDFQKGDIAEGYSVSREKKESFPLTVTSAQKNPTAFYLCASSLGVDNEQFFGPGTRLTVL.

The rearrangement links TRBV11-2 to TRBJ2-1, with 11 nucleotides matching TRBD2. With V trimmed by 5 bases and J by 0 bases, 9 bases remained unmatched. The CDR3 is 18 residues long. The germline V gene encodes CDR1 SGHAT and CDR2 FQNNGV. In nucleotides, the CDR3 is TGTGCCAGCAGCCTTTCTAGCGGGGGGTTAGCCTCCTACAATGAGCAGTTCTTC. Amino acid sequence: CASSLSSGGLASYNEQFF.

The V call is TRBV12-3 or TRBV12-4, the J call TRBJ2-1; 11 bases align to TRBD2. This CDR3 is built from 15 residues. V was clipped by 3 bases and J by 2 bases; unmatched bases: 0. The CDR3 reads CASSLTSGAYNEQFF. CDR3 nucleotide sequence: TGTGCCAGCAGTTTGACTAGCGGGGCCTACAATGAGCAGTTCTTC.

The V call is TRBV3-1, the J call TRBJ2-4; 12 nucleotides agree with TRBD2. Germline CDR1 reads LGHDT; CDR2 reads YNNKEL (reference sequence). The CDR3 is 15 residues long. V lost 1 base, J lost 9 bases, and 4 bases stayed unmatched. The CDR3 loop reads CASSQASGGAGIQYF. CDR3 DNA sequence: TGTGCCAGCAGCCAAGCTAGCGGGGGGGCGGGCATTCAGTACTTC.

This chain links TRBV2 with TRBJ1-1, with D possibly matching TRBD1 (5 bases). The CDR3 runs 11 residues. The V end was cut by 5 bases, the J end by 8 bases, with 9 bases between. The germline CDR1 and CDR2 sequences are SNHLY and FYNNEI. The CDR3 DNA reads TGTGCCAGCAGTCTATGGGGGGAAGCTTTCTTT. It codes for CASSLWGEAFF.

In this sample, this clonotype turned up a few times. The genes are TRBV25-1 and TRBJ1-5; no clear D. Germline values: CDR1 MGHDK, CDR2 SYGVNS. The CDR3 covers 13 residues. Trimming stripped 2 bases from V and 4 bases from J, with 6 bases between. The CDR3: CASSEHGNQPQHF. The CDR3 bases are TGTGCCAGCAGTGAACATGGAAATCAGCCCCAGCATTTT. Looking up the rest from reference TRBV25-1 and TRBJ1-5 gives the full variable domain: EADIYQTPRYLVIGTGKKITLECSQTMGHDKMYWYQQDPGMELHLIHYSYGVNSTEKGDLSSESTVSRIRTEHFPLTLESARPSHTSQYLCASSEHGNQPQHFGDGTRLSIL.

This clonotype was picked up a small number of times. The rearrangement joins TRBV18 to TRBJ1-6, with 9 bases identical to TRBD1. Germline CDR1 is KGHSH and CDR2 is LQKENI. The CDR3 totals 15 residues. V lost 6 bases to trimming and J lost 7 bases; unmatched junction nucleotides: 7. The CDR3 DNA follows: TGTGCCAGCTCCGGGACAGGGATCAGGAATTCACCCCTCCACTTT. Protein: CASSGTGIRNSPLHF.

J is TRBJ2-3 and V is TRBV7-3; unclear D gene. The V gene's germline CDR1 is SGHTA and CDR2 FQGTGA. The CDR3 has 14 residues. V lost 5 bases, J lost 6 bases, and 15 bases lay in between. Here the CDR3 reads CASSRADAWDTQYF. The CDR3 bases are TGTGCCAGCAGCCGGGCCGACGCCTGGGATACGCAGTATTTT.

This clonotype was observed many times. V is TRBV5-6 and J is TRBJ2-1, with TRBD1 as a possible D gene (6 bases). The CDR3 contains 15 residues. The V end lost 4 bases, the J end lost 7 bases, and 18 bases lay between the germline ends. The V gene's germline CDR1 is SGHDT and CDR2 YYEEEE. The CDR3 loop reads CASSPRDKPGNEQFF. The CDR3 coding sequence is TGTGCCAGCAGCCCGAGGGACAAGCCGGGGAATGAGCAGTTCTTC.

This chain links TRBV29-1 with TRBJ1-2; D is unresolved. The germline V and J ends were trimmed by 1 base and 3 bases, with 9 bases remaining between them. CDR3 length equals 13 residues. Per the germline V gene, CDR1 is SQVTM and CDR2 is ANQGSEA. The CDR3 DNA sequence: TGCAGCGTTGAAGGAGGGAACTACTATGGCTACACCTTC. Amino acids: CSVEGGNYYGYTF.

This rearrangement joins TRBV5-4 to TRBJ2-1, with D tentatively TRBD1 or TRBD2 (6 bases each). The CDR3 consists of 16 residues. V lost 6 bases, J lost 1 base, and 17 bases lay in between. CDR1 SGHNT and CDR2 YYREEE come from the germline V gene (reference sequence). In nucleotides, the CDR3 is TGTGCCAGCATGATGGGGGGCTATGGGTCCTACAATGAGCAGTTCTTC. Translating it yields CASMMGGYGSYNEQFF. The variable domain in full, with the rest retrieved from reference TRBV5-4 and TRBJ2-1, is ETGVTQSPTHLIKTRGQQVTLRCSSQSGHNTVSWYQQALGQGPQFIFQYYREEENGRGNFPPRFSGLQFPNYSSELNVNALELDDSALYLCASMMGGYGSYNEQFFGPGTRLTVL.

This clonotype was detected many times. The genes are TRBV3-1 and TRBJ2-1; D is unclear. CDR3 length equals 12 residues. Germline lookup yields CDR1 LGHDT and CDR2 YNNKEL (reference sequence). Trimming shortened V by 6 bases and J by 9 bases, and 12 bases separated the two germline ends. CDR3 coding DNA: TGTGCCAGCAGTCCAGGCTCGGGTGAGCAGTTCTTC. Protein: CASSPGSGEQFF.

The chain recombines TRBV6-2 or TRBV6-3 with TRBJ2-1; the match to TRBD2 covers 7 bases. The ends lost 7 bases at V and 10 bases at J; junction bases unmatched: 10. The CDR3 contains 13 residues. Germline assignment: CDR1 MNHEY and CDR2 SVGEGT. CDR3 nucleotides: TGTGCCAGCATCTCGACTAGCCGGCGGGAGCAGTTCTTC. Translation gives CASISTSRREQFF.

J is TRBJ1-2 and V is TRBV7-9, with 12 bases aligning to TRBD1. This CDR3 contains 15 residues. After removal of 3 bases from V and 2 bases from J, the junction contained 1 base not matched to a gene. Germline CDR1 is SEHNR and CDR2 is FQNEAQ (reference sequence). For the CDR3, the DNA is TGTGCCAGCAGCTTCGGGACAGGGGGCAACTATGGCTACACCTTC. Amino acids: CASSFGTGGNYGYTF.

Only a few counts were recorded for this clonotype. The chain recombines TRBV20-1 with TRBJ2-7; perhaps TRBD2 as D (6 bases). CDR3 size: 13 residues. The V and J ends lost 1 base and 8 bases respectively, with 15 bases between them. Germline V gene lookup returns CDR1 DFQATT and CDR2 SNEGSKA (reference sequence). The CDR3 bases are TGCAGTGCTAGAGCCCCGGGAGCCCAGAAGCAGTACTTC. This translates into CSARAPGAQKQYF.

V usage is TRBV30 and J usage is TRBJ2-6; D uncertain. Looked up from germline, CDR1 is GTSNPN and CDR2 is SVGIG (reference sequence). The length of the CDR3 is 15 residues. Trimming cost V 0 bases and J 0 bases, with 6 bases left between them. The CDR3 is CAWSVELSGANVLTF. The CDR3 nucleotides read TGTGCCTGGAGTGTTGAACTCTCTGGGGCCAACGTCCTGACTTTC.

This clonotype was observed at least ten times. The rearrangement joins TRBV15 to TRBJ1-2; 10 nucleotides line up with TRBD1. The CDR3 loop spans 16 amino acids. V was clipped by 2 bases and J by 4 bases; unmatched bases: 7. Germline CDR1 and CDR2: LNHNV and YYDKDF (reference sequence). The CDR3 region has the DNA TGTGCCACCAGCAGAAACCGGGACAGGGGACCCTATGGCTACACCTTC. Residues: CATSRNRDRGPYGYTF.

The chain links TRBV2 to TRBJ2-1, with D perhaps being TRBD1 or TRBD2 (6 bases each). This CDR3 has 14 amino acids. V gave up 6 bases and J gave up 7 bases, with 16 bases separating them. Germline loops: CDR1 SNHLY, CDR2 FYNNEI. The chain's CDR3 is CASSRGPNVNEQFF. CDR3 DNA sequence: TGTGCCAGCAGCCGGGGGCCCAATGTTAATGAGCAGTTCTTC.

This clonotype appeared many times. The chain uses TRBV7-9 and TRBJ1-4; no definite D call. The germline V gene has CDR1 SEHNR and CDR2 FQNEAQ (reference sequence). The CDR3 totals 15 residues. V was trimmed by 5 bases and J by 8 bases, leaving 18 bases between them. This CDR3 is CASSTAETGGEKLFF. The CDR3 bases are TGTGCCAGCAGCACAGCGGAGACCGGAGGGGAAAAACTGTTTTTT.